Below are 29 T cell receptor beta chains sequenced from a single sample in a study of early T cells in non-severe SARS-CoV-2 infection. TCRdb processed the 5' RACE reads anew with MiXCR; each CDR3 protein has one entry. The sample lists 35,000 to 45,000 distinct CDR3 sequences; about 5.9% were seen once. Sequenced material: whole blood, taken at baseline. Receptors originate from an adult who was a healthcare worker with PCR-confirmed SARS-CoV-2 infection or an uninfected control (not recorded which).

This clonotype turned up a few times. The chain has TRBV29-1 and TRBJ2-3, with D unclear. The CDR3 has 13 amino acids. V shed 3 bases and J shed 1 base, with 8 bases lying between them. Per germline, CDR1 SQVTM and CDR2 ANQGSEA. In nucleotides, the CDR3 is TGCAGCGTTGAGGTCGGCGGCACAGATACGCAGTATTTT. Its protein product is CSVEVGGTDTQYF.

In regard to this clonotype: Just one base apart from a much larger clone, this may be a read error. The CDR3 ends on some other residue instead of the conserved phenylalanine or tryptophan, so this is likely a read error. The V and J genes are TRBV7-9 and TRBJ1-1, with 10 positions matching TRBD1. The trim removed 1 base at V and 5 bases at J, leaving 4 bases unmatched. Per germline, CDR1 SEHNR and CDR2 FQNEAQ (reference sequence). This CDR3 has 15 amino acids. In DNA form, the CDR3 reads TGTGCCAGCAGCTTAGGACAGGGGGCTAGGACTGAAGCTTTCTCT. Protein product: CASSLGQGARTEAFS.

This clonotype was seen repeatedly, ten times or more. The chain is built from TRBV12-3 or TRBV12-4 and TRBJ2-1, with 10 bases lining up with TRBD2. The trim removed 6 bases at V and 6 bases at J, leaving 8 bases unmatched. The CDR3 contains 15 residues. The CDR3 DNA reads TGTGCCAGCAGGCCAAGCGGGGGGGGTAGCAATGAGCAGTTCTTC. It encodes CASRPSGGGSNEQFF.

The CDR3 sequence: CASSQGSAGASTDTQYF. Written as DNA, the CDR3 is TGCGCCAGCAGCCAAGGATCTGCGGGGGCCAGCACAGATACGCAGTATTTT. J is TRBJ2-3 and V is TRBV4-3; a weak D match, TRBD2 (7 bases). This CDR3 spans 17 amino acids. The germline V and J ends were trimmed by 1 base and 0 bases, with 14 bases remaining between them. Germline loops: CDR1 LGHNA, CDR2 YSLEER.

V is TRBV6-1 and J is TRBJ2-7; the D gene is possibly TRBD1 (7 bases). The V gene's germline CDR1 is MNHNS and CDR2 SASEGT. The CDR3 runs 15 residues. Trimming shortened V by 7 bases and J by 2 bases, and 18 bases separated the two germline ends. The CDR3 DNA reads TGTGCCAGCACTATGGACGGAGGGGGCACCTACGAGCAGTACTTC. Amino acid sequence: CASTMDGGGTYEQYF.

The sample holds a few counts of this clonotype. The chain carries TRBV6-4 and TRBJ2-3, with 10 bases that match TRBD2. The ends lost 5 bases at V and 3 bases at J; junction bases unmatched: 2. Germline V gives CDR1 MRHNA, CDR2 SNTAGT. The CDR3 spans 14 residues. CDR3 amino acids: CASSQAGGTDTQYF. In nucleotides, the CDR3 is TGTGCCAGCAGTCAAGCGGGGGGGACAGATACGCAGTATTTT.

This clonotype was counted at least ten times. The chain recombines TRBV18 with TRBJ2-3, with 10 bases aligning to TRBD2. Trimming cost V 2 bases and J 1 base; bases outside gene matches: 6. The germline V gene encodes CDR1 KGHSH and CDR2 LQKENI. The CDR3 is 17 residues long. CDR3 sequence: CASSPSLAGGRTDTQYF. CDR3 coding DNA: TGTGCCAGCTCACCATCGTTAGCGGGGGGACGCACAGATACGCAGTATTTT.

This clonotype was seen ten or more times. V gene TRBV20-1 combines with J gene TRBJ2-7; TRBD1 matches at 10 bases. After removal of 3 bases from V and 0 bases from J, the junction contained 5 bases not matched to a gene. The CDR3 is made up of 15 amino acids. Germline CDR1 is DFQATT and CDR2 is SNEGSKA (reference sequence). In nucleotides, the CDR3 is TGCAGTGCTAGGGGGACAGGGGCGGGCTCCTACGAGCAGTACTTC. Translation gives CSARGTGAGSYEQYF.

There are many counts of this clonotype. The J gene is TRBJ2-7, the V gene TRBV5-1; D is unclear. The germline gives CDR1 SGHRS, CDR2 YFSETQ. Between the trimmed V and J ends, which lost 0 bases and 1 base, there was a span of 5 bases. The CDR3 runs to 13 residues. The CDR3 region is CASSLGQSYEQYF. As DNA, the CDR3 is TGCGCCAGCAGCTTGGGCCAGTCCTACGAGCAGTACTTC.

This clonotype was seen ten or more times. This chain joins TRBV4-3 and TRBJ1-6, with no clear D. Germline V CDR1 and CDR2: LGHNA, YSLEER. The CDR3 is made up of 15 amino acids. V shed 1 base and J shed 9 bases, with 13 bases lying between them. The CDR3 coding sequence is TGCGCCAGCAGCCAAGTTTGGGCAGGTTCTTCACCCCTCCACTTT. It specifies CASSQVWAGSSPLHF.

This clonotype occurred many times. The rearrangement uses TRBV13 and TRBJ1-4; 10 nucleotides line up with TRBD1. The CDR3 spans 14 residues. V was clipped by 4 bases and J by 6 bases; unmatched bases: 2. The germline CDR1 and CDR2 sequences are PRHDT and FYEKMQ (reference sequence). The CDR3 DNA follows: TGTGCCAGCAGCTACGGGACAGGGGATGAAAAACTGTTTTTT. Translation gives CASSYGTGDEKLFF.

This clonotype has more than one count but fewer than ten. This chain connects TRBV30 to TRBJ2-7, with D perhaps being TRBD1 or TRBD2 (5 bases each). Trimming took off 3 bases at V and 7 bases at J, with 16 bases between the two ends. Germline assignment: CDR1 GTSNPN and CDR2 SVGIG (reference sequence). CDR3 length: 13 residues. CDR3 nucleotides: TGTGCCTGGAGCTCCGGGGCGTTCCAGGAGCAGTACTTC. This gives the protein CAWSSGAFQEQYF.

The chain is built from TRBV20-1 and TRBJ2-5; 8 nucleotides match TRBD1. Losses at the gene ends were 5 bases for V and 5 bases for J; bases not matched to a gene: 7. The CDR3 sequence is 13 residues long. The germline V gene has CDR1 DFQATT and CDR2 SNEGSKA (reference sequence). As DNA, the CDR3 is TGCAGTGCTTTCAGGACAGGGACGGAGACCCAGTACTTC. Translated: CSAFRTGTETQYF.

V and J are TRBV6-6 and TRBJ2-7; 7 bases are a match to TRBD1. The CDR3 runs to 13 residues. The germline V gene has CDR1 MNHNY and CDR2 SVGAGI (reference sequence). Losses at the gene ends were 0 bases for V and 4 bases for J; bases not matched to a gene: 0. The CDR3 reads CASSYSQGYEQYF. CDR3 coding DNA: TGTGCCAGCAGTTACTCACAGGGGTACGAGCAGTACTTC.

This clonotype was detected ten times or more. V is TRBV7-8 and J is TRBJ1-1; tentative D call: TRBD1 (6 bases). Germline V CDR1 and CDR2: SGHVS, FQNEAQ. Trimming cost V 1 base and J 6 bases, with 12 bases left between them. The CDR3 extends over 14 amino acids. The CDR3 nucleotides read TGTGCCAGCAGCTTAGGGGGGGGCTGGGCTGAAGCTTTCTTT. It specifies CASSLGGGWAEAFF.

The chain couples TRBV12-3 or TRBV12-4 to TRBJ1-2, with D unclear. V lost 5 bases and J lost 3, with 7 bases in between. The CDR3 is 12 residues long. CDR3 sequence (DNA): TGTGCCAGCAGTCAAAGAGACTATGGCTACACCTTC. Protein: CASSQRDYGYTF.

In its sample, this clonotype was seen a few times. V and J are TRBV6-1 and TRBJ1-5; 8 nucleotides align to TRBD1. The CDR3 totals 15 residues. CDR1 and CDR2 from the germline V gene are MNHNS and SASEGT. V gave up 6 bases and J gave up 4 bases; unmatched junction bases: 8. CDR3 region: CASRERDRNNQPQHF. CDR3 bases: TGTGCCAGCAGGGAGAGGGACAGGAATAATCAGCCCCAGCATTTT.

This clonotype has a count of ten or more. The chain uses TRBV6-5 and TRBJ1-5; 9 nucleotides agree with TRBD1. CDR1 MNHEY and CDR2 SVGAGI come from the germline V gene. V lost 5 bases to trimming and J lost 2 bases; unmatched junction nucleotides: 1. The CDR3 is 14 amino acids. CDR3 nucleotides: TGTGCCAGCAGTGGACAGGGGCGCAATCAGCCCCAGCATTTT. Amino acid sequence: CASSGQGRNQPQHF.

At least ten counts were recorded for this clonotype. The chain recombines TRBV28 with TRBJ1-5; D perhaps matches TRBD1 (6 bases). Trimming cost V 3 bases and J 3 bases, with 9 bases left between them. CDR1 MDHEN and CDR2 SYDVKM come from the germline V gene. The CDR3 extends over 14 amino acids. DNA of the CDR3: TGTGCCAGCAGTTTGAACAGGGACAATCAGCCCCAGCATTTT. Its translation: CASSLNRDNQPQHF.

This rearrangement joins TRBV6-1 to TRBJ1-4; 7 nucleotides match TRBD1. CDR1 is MNHNS and CDR2 is SASEGT in the germline V gene. V shed 2 bases and J 7 bases; nucleotides not matched to a gene: 10. This CDR3 has 16 amino acids. DNA for the CDR3: TGTGCCAGCAGTGAATCCCGACAGGGCGGGGCTGAAAAACTGTTTTTT. Translating it yields CASSESRQGGAEKLFF.

CDR3 protein: CASSQGSGGSETQYF. CDR3 DNA sequence: TGCGCCAGCAGCCAAGGGTCGGGTGGCTCGGAGACCCAGTACTTC. The rearrangement uses TRBV4-1 and TRBJ2-5; D gene unclear. The CDR3 has 15 residues. V shed 1 base and J shed 5 bases, with 14 bases lying between them. Germline V gene data show CDR1 as MGHRA and CDR2 as YSYEKL.

CDR3 residues: CASSHARTNGYTF. CDR3 DNA sequence: TGTGCCAGCAGCCATGCGCGTACTAATGGCTACACCTTC. V usage is TRBV14 and J usage is TRBJ1-2; no firm D call. This CDR3 has 13 residues. The germline V and J ends were trimmed by 3 bases and 6 bases, with 11 bases remaining between them. Germline lookup yields CDR1 SGHDN and CDR2 FVKESK.

The chain is built from TRBV7-2 and TRBJ1-1; D gene unclear. The CDR3 has 15 amino acids. Looked up from germline, CDR1 is SGHTA and CDR2 is FQGNSA. The germline V and J ends were trimmed by 5 bases and 0 bases, with 13 bases remaining between them. CDR3 amino acids: CASSPRTGMNTEAFF. CDR3 nucleotides: TGTGCCAGCAGCCCCCGGACCGGCATGAACACTGAAGCTTTCTTT.

This clonotype was detected a few times. The chain is built from TRBV5-1 and TRBJ1-4; no firm D call. Germline CDR1 reads SGHRS; CDR2 reads YFSETQ. The CDR3 has 16 amino acids. Deletions cut 2 bases from V and 8 bases from J, with 19 bases between. In nucleotides, the CDR3 is TGCGCCAGCAGCTTAAACGGACCGGGAACGGGGGAAAAACTGTTTTTT. Translation gives CASSLNGPGTGEKLFF.

This clonotype was seen a few times. The chain couples TRBV29-1 to TRBJ2-7, with 13 bases identical to TRBD2. J was trimmed by 7 bases and V by 2 bases; bases with no gene match: 8. Germline V CDR1 and CDR2: SQVTM, ANQGSEA. The CDR3 extends over 15 amino acids. The CDR3 DNA is TGCAGCGTTGAAACGGTCCCGGGACTAGCGGGGGAGCAGTACTTC. Translated: CSVETVPGLAGEQYF.

The chain joins TRBV6-6 to TRBJ1-2, with a weak D call TRBD1 (6 bases). The germline V and J ends were trimmed by 0 bases and 7 bases, with 18 bases remaining between them. There are 16 residues in the CDR3. Germline V gene data show CDR1 as MNHNY and CDR2 as SVGAGI (reference sequence). The CDR3 is CASSYSWDTSLGGYTF. The CDR3 region has the DNA TGTGCCAGCAGTTACTCGTGGGACACCTCTTTGGGTGGCTACACCTTC.

V and J are TRBV19 and TRBJ2-3, with TRBD2 identical over 7 bases. V lost 8 bases, J lost 3 bases, and 11 bases stayed unmatched. Germline V CDR1 and CDR2: LNHDA, SQIVND (reference sequence). The CDR3 covers 15 residues. The CDR3 DNA sequence: TGTGCCAGTGGAAGGGGACTAAGGGGTACAGATACGCAGTATTTT. The encoded protein is CASGRGLRGTDTQYF.

Many counts were recorded for this clonotype. This chain joins TRBV6-2 or TRBV6-3 and TRBJ1-1, with 7 positions matching TRBD1. In germline, CDR1 is MNHEY, CDR2 SVGEGT. The CDR3 contains 14 residues. The J segment lost 0 bases and the V segment lost 6 bases, leaving 4 bases of the junction unmatched. CDR3 sequence (DNA): TGTGCCAGCAGAGAACAGGGGATGAACACTGAAGCTTTCTTT. Its protein product is CASREQGMNTEAFF.

This clonotype has a count of ten or more. The chain is built from TRBV12-3 or TRBV12-4 and TRBJ2-7; 7 bases are shared with TRBD2. J gave up 4 bases and V 5 bases, and 8 bases lay outside the gene matches. This CDR3 has 14 residues. The CDR3 nucleotides are TGTGCCAGCAGTCGGGAAGCGGGAAGGTACGAGCAGTACTTC. Translated: CASSREAGRYEQYF.